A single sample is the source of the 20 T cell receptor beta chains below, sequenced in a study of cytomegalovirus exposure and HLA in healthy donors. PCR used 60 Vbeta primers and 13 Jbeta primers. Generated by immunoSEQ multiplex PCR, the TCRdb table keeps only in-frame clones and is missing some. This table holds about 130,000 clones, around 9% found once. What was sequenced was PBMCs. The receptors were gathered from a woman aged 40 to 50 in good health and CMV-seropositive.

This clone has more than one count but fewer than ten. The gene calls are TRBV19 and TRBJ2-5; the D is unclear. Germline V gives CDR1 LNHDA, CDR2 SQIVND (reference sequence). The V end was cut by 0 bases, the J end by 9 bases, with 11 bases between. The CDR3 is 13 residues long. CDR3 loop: CASSIDLEVAQYF. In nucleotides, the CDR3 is TGTGCCAGTAGTATAGACCTTGAGGTGGCCCAGTACTTC.

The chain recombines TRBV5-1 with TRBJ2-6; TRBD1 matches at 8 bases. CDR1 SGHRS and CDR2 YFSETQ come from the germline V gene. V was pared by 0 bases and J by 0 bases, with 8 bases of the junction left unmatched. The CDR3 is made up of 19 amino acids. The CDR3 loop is CASSLADRGRSSGANVLTF. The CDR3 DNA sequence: TGCGCCAGCAGCTTGGCTGACAGGGGAAGAAGCTCTGGGGCCAACGTCCTGACTTTC.

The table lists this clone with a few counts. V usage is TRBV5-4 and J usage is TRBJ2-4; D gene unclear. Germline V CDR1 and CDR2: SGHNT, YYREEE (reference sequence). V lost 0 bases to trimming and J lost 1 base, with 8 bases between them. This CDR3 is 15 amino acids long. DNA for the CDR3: TGTGCCAGCAGCTTGGAGTCCGGGGCCAAAAACATTCAGTACTTC. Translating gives CASSLESGAKNIQYF.

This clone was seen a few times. The DNA for the CDR3 is TGTGCCAGCAGCTCCCAAACTCTAGCGGGGTTCTACGAGCAGTACTTC. This translates into CASSSQTLAGFYEQYF. V gene TRBV7-2 combines with J gene TRBJ2-7; 9 bases are shared with TRBD2. The CDR3 runs to 16 residues. Trimming removed 4 bases from V and 3 bases from J; junction bases left unmatched: 10. Germline V gene data show CDR1 as SGHTA and CDR2 as FQGNSA.

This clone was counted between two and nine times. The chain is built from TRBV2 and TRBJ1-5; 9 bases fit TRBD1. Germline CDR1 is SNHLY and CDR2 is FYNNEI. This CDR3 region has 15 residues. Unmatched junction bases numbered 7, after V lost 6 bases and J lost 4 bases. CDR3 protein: CASRGTGSGNQPQHF. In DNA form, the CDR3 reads TGTGCCAGCAGGGGGACAGGGTCAGGAAATCAGCCCCAGCATTTT. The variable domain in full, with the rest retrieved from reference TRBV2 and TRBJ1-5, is EPEVTQTPSHQVTQMGQEVILRCVPISNHLYFYWYRQILGQKVEFLVSFYNNEISEKSEIFDDQFSVERPDGSNFTLKIRSTKLEDSAMYFCASRGTGSGNQPQHFGDGTRLSIL.

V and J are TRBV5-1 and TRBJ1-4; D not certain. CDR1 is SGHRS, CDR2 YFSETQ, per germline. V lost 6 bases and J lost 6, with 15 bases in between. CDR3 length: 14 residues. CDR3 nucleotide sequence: TGCGCCAGCACCTTCCGAGGGAGAGATGAAAAACTGTTTTTT. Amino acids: CASTFRGRDEKLFF. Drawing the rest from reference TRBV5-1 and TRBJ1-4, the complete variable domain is KAGVTQTPRYLIKTRGQQVTLSCSPISGHRSVSWYQQTPGQGLQFLFEYFSETQRNKGNFPGRFSGRQFSNSRSEMNVSTLELGDSALYLCASTFRGRDEKLFFGSGTQLSVL.

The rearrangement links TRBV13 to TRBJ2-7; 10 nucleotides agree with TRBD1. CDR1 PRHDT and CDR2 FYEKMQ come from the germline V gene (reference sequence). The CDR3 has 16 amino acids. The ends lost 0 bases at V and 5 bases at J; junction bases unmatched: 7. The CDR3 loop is CASSLGPGQGVDEQYF. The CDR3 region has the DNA TGTGCCAGCAGCTTAGGACCTGGACAGGGGGTTGACGAGCAGTACTTC.

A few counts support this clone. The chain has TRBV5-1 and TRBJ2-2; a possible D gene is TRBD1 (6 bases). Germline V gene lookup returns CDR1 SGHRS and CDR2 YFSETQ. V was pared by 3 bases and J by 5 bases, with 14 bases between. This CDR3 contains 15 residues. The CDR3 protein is CASSSANTGTGELFF. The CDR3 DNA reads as TGCGCCAGCAGCTCAGCCAATACAGGGACCGGGGAGCTGTTTTTT.

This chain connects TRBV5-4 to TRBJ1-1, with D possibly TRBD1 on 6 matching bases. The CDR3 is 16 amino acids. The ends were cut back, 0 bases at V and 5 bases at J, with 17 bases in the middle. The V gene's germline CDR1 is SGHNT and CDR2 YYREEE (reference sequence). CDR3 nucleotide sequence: TGTGCCAGCAGCTTGGGCCCCCCGGGCCAGGGGACTGAAGCTTTCTTT. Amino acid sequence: CASSLGPPGQGTEAFF.

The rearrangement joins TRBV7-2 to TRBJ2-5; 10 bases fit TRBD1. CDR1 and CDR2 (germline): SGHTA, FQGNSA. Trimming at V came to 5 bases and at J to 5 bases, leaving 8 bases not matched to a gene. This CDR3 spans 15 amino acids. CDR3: CASSPGDRGGETQYF. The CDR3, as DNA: TGTGCCAGCAGCCCCGGGGACAGGGGTGGGGAGACCCAGTACTTC.

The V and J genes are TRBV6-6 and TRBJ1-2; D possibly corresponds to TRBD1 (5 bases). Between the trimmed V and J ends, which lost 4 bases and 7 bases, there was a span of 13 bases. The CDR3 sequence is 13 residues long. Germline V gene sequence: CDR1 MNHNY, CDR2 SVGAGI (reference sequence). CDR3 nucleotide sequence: TGTGCCAGCAGTTTCTGGCAGGGTAGTGGCTACACCTTC. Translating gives CASSFWQGSGYTF.

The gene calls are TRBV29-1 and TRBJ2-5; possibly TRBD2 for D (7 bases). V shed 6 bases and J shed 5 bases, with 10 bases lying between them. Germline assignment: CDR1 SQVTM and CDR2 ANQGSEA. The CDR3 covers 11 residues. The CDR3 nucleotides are TGCAGCGTGGGGGGGGGCGAGACCCAGTACTTC. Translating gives CSVGGGETQYF.

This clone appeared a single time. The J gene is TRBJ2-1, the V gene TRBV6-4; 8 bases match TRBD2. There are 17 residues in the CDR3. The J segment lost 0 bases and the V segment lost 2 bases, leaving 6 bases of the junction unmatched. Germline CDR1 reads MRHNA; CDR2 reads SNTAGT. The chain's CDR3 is CASSDGKRGPSYNEQFF. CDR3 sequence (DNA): TGTGCCAGCAGTGACGGAAAGCGGGGGCCCTCCTACAATGAGCAGTTCTTC.

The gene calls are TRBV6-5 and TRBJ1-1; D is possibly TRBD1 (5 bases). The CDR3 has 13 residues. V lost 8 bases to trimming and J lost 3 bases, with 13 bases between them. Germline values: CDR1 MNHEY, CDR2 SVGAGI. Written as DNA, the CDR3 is TGTGCCAGCCGCCGGCAGGGTTACACTGAAGCTTTCTTT. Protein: CASRRQGYTEAFF.

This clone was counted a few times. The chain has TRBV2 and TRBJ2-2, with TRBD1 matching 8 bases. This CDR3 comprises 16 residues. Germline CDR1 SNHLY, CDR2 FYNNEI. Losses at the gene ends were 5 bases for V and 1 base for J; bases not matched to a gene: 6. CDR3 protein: CASSPAGQVNTGELFF. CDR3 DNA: TGTGCCAGCAGTCCCGCGGGACAGGTGAACACCGGGGAGCTGTTTTTT.

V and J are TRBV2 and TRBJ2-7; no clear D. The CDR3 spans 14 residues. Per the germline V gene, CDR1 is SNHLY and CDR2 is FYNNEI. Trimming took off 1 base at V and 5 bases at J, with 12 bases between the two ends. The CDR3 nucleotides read TGTGCCAGCAGTGAAGACTTCATCGGTGACGAGCAGTACTTC. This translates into CASSEDFIGDEQYF.

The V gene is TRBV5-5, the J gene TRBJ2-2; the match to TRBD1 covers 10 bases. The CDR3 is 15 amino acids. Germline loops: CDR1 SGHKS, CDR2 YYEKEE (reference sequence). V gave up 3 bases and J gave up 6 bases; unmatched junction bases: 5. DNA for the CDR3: TGTGCCAGCAGCTCCCGGGACAGGGGTCCCGGGGAGCTGTTTTTT. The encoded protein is CASSSRDRGPGELFF.

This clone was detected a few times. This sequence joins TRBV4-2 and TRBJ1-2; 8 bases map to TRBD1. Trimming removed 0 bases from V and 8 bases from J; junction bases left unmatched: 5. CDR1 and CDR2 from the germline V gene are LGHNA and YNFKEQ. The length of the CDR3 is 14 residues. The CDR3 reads CASSQDPRDRGYTF. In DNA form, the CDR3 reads TGTGCCAGCAGCCAAGACCCCCGGGACAGGGGCTACACCTTC.

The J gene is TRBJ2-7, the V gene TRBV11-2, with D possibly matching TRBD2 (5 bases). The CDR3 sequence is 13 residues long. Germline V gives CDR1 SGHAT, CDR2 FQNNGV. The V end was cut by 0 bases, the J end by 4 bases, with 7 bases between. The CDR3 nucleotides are TGTGCCAGCAGCTTAGATCCGGGGTACGAGCAGTACTTC. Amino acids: CASSLDPGYEQYF.

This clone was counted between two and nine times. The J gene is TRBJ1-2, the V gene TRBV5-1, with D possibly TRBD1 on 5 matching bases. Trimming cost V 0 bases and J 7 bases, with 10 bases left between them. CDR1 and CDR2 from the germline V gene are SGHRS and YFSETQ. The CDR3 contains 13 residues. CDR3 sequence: CASSLGGVFGYTF. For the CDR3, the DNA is TGCGCCAGCAGCTTGGGGGGCGTTTTTGGCTACACCTTC.